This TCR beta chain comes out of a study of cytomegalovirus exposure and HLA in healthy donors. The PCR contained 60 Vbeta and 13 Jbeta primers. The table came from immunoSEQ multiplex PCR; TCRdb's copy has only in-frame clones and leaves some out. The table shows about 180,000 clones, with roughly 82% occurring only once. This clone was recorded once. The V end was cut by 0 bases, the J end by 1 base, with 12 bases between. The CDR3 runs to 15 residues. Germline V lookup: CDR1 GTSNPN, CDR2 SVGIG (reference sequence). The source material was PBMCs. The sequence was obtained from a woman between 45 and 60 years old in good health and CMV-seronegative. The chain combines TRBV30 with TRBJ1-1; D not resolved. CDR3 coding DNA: TGTGCCTGGAGTGTATTAGCAGCTTGGAACACTGAAGCTTTCTTT. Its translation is CAWSVLAAWNTEAFF. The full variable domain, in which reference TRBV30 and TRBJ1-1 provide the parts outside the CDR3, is SQTIHQWPATLVQPVGSPLSLECTVEGTSNPNLYWYRQAAGRGLQLLFYSVGIGQISSEVPQNLSASRPQDRQFILSSKKLLLSDSGFYLCAWSVLAAWNTEAFFGQGTRLTVV.